The text below deals with one T cell receptor (beta chain). Its matching antigen is unknown. After re-calling the 5' RACE reads, TCRdb lists one entry per CDR3 protein, DNA absent. The sample includes about 160,000 distinct CDR3 sequences. This entry is derived from a study of monozygotic twins with inflammatory bowel disease. Study conclusions and caveats: Repertoire similarity did not differ between concordant and discordant twins, possibly owing to limited power. Especially where disease activity was present, IBD patients had fewer clonotypes in common with others than healthy twins did. The authors could not tell different T cell subtypes apart.

The specimen was blood. The TCR comes from a human donor with ulcerative colitis or Crohn's disease, or a healthy co-twin of an affected twin (not recorded which).

This CDR3 reads CASSPEDRGLLSSYEQYF. This chain joins TRBV11-2 and TRBJ2-7; TCRdb proposes TRBD1, but this gene call is untestable without DNA. Germline assignment: CDR1 SGHAT and CDR2 FQNNGV. The CDR3 totals 18 residues.